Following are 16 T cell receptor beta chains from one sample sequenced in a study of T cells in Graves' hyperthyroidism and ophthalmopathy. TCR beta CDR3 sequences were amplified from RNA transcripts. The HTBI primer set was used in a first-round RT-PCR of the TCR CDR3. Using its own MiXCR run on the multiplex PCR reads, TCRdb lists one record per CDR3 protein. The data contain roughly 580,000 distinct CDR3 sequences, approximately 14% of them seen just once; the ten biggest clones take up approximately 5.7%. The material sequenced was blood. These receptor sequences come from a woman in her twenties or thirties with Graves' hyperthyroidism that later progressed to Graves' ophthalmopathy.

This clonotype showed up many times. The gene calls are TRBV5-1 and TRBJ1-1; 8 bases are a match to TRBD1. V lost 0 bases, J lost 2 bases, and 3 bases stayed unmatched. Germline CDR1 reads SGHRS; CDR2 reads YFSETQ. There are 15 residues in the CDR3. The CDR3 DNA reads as TGCGCCAGCAGCTTGGACAGGGGGGCTAACACTGAAGCTTTCTTT. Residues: CASSLDRGANTEAFF.

DNA for the CDR3: TGTGCCAGTAGTACATTGACAGGGTATCAGCCCCAGCATTTT. This sequence encodes CASSTLTGYQPQHF. This chain connects TRBV19 to TRBJ1-5; 7 bases are a match to TRBD1. J lost 5 bases, V lost 4 bases, and 5 bases had no gene match. CDR1 and CDR2 (germline): LNHDA, SQIVND (reference sequence). This CDR3 is built from 14 residues. Full variable domain (rest looked up from reference TRBV19 and TRBJ1-5): DGGITQSPKYLFRKEGQNVTLSCEQNLNHDAMYWYRQDPGQGLRLIYYSQIVNDFQKGDIAEGYSVSREKKESFPLTVTSAQKNPTAFYLCASSTLTGYQPQHFGDGTRLSIL.

The CDR3 DNA reads TGCAGCGTTGAAGATCTGGGAGCGGACGACGTAAAGGAGCAGTTCTTC. This gives the protein CSVEDLGADDVKEQFF. The gene calls are TRBV29-1 and TRBJ2-1; perhaps TRBD2 as D (5 bases). The CDR3 has 16 residues. CDR1 and CDR2 from the germline V gene are SQVTM and ANQGSEA. The V end was cut by 0 bases, the J end by 10 bases, with 22 bases between.

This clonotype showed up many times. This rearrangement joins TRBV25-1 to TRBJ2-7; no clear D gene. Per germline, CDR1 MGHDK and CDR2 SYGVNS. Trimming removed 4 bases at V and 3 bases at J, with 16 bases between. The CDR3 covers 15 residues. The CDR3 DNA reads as TGTGCCAGCAGTGTGGCAGATCACATGAACTACGAGCAGTACTTC. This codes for CASSVADHMNYEQYF.

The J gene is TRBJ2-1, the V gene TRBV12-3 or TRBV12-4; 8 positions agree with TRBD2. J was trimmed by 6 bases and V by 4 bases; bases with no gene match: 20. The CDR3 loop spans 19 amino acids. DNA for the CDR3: TGTGCCAGCAGTTCAGCAGAGATCCCGGGACTAGTAGTCGGCAATGAGCAGTTCTTC. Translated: CASSSAEIPGLVVGNEQFF.

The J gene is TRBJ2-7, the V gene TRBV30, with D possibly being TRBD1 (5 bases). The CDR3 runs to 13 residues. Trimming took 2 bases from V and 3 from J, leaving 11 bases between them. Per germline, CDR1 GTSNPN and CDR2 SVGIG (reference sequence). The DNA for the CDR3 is TGTGCCTGGAGTCCAGGGTCGGGCTACGAGCAGTACTTC. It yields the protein CAWSPGSGYEQYF.

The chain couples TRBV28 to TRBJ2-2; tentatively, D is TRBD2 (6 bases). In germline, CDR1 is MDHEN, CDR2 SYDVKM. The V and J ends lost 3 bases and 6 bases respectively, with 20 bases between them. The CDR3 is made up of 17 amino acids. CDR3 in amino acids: CASSLLLAGNFPGELFF. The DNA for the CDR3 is TGTGCCAGCAGTTTGTTACTGGCGGGAAATTTTCCCGGGGAGCTGTTTTTT.

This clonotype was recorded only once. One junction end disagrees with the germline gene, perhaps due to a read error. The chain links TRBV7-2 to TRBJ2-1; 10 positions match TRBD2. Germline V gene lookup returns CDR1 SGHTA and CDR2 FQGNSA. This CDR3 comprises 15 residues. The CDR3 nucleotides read TGTGCCAGCAGCTTAGAAGCGGGAGGGCTCAATGAGCAGGTCTTC. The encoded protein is CASSLEAGGLNEQVF.

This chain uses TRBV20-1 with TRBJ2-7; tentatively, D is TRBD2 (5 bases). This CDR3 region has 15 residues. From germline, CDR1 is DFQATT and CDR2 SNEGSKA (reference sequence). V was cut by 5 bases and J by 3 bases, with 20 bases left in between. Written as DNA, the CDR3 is TGCAGTGCTCCAACCCCCCGGGAATACAACTACGAGCAGTACTTC. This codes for CSAPTPREYNYEQYF.

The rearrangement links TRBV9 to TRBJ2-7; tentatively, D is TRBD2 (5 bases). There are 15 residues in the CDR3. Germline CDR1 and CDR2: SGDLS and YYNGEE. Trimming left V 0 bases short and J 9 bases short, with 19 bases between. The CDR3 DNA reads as TGTGCCAGCAGCGTAGGTAGCGACCCCGCCGTGGGGCAGTACTTC. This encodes CASSVGSDPAVGQYF.

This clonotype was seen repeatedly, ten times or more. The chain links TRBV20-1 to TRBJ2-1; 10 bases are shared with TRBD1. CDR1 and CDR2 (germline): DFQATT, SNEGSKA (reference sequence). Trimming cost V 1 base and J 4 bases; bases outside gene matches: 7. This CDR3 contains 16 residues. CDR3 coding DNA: TGCAGTGCTAGAGTCTTCGGACAGGGGGTATACAATGAGCAGTTCTTC. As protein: CSARVFGQGVYNEQFF.

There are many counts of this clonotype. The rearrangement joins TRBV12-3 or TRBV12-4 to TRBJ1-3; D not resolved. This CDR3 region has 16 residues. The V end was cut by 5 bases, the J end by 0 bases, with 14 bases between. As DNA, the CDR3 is TGTGCCAGCAGTCTCTGGACCGTTACCTCTGGAAACACCATATATTTT. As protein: CASSLWTVTSGNTIYF.

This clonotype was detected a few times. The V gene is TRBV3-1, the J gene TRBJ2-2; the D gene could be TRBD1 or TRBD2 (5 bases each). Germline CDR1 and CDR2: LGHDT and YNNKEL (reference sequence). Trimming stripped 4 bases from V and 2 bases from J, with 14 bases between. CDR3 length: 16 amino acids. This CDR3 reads CASSPWGTANTGELFF. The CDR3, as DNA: TGTGCCAGCAGCCCCTGGGGGACGGCCAACACCGGGGAGCTGTTTTTT.

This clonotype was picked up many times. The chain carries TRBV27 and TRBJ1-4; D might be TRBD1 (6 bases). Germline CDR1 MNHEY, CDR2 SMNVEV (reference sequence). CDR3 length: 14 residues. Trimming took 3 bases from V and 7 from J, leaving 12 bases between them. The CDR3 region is CASSLTGGGEKLFF. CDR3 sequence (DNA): TGTGCCAGCAGTTTGACAGGAGGTGGTGAAAAACTGTTTTTT. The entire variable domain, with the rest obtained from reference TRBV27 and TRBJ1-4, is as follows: EAQVTQNPRYLITVTGKKLTVTCSQNMNHEYMSWYRQDPGLGLRQIYYSMNVEVTDKGDVPEGYKVSRKEKRNFPLILESPSPNQTSLYFCASSLTGGGEKLFFGSGTQLSVL.

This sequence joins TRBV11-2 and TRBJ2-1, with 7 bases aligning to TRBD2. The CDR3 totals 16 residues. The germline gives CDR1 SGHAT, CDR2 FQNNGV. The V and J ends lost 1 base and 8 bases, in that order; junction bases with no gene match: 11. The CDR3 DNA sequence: TGTGCCAGCAGCTTAGGGGGGGAGGGACGAAGCTATGAGCAGTTCTTC. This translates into CASSLGGEGRSYEQFF.

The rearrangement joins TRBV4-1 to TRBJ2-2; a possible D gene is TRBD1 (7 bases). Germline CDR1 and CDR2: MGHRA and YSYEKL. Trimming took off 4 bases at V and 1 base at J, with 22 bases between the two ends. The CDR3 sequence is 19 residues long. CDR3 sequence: CASSPSGGRHDRNTGELFF. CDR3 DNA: TGCGCCAGCAGCCCCTCAGGGGGGAGACACGACCGGAACACCGGGGAGCTGTTTTTT.